The 14 T cell receptor beta chains listed next were all sequenced from one sample in a study of T-cell reconstitution after alpha-beta-depleted transplantation in children. During its preparation, the TCRbeta library received unique molecular identifiers. MiXCR, run by TCRdb on the PCR reads, gives a single entry per CDR3 protein. The table lists some 390,000 distinct CDR3 sequences, about a fifth of them singletons, with 3.8% in the top ten. Specimen: PBMCs from the stem cell graft donor, collected from the stem cell graft. These receptors came from a human donor who donated a stem cell graft to a child with acute myeloid leukemia.

The chain is built from TRBV2 and TRBJ2-7; D perhaps matches TRBD1 (5 bases). Trimming pared 8 bases from V and 0 bases from J, leaving 14 bases between. Germline V gene data show CDR1 as SNHLY and CDR2 as FYNNEI. The CDR3 runs 14 residues. The CDR3 protein is CASGPGHSSYEQYF. The CDR3 bases are TGTGCCAGCGGGCCTGGACACAGCTCCTACGAGCAGTACTTC.

This clonotype was detected ten times or more. This sequence joins TRBV12-3 or TRBV12-4 and TRBJ2-2; a possible D gene is TRBD1 (6 bases). The V and J ends lost 7 bases and 3 bases respectively, with 15 bases between them. CDR3 length: 15 amino acids. CDR3 sequence (DNA): TGTGCCAGCACCCTACAGGGTATAGACACCGGGGAGCTGTTTTTT. Its translation: CASTLQGIDTGELFF.

This clonotype was seen at least ten times. The chain combines TRBV29-1 with TRBJ1-1, with D maybe TRBD1 (6 bases). The V and J ends lost 4 bases and 4 bases respectively, with 7 bases between them. Looked up from germline, CDR1 is SQVTM and CDR2 is ANQGSEA. This CDR3 is 11 amino acids long. The CDR3 loop reads CSVAQGTEAFF. DNA for the CDR3: TGCAGCGTTGCACAGGGCACTGAAGCTTTCTTT.

This clonotype was seen a single time. The chain is built from TRBV10-3 and TRBJ2-1, with a possible D match to TRBD2 (6 bases). Germline V gene sequence: CDR1 ENHRY, CDR2 SYGVKD. Trimming took 2 bases from V and 7 from J, leaving 9 bases between them. There are 13 residues in the CDR3. The CDR3 DNA is TGTGCCATCAGTGAGCGGGAGTGGAATGAGCAGTTCTTC. Translating it yields CAISEREWNEQFF.

This clonotype was recorded many times. The V gene is TRBV29-1, the J gene TRBJ1-1, with a possible D match to TRBD1 (6 bases). The CDR3 runs to 14 residues. Germline CDR1 is SQVTM and CDR2 is ANQGSEA. V shed 6 bases and J shed 0 bases, with 14 bases lying between them. DNA of the CDR3: TGCAGCGTAGGAGGGACATCGATGAACACTGAAGCTTTCTTT. Protein: CSVGGTSMNTEAFF.

This clonotype was picked up a small number of times. V is TRBV5-1 and J is TRBJ2-5; 7 nucleotides agree with TRBD2. This CDR3 is 14 amino acids long. Losses at the gene ends were 0 bases for V and 4 bases for J; bases not matched to a gene: 3. Germline V lookup: CDR1 SGHRS, CDR2 YFSETQ. The CDR3 protein is CASSLVPSGETQYF. CDR3 nucleotides: TGCGCCAGCAGCTTGGTGCCTAGCGGAGAGACCCAGTACTTC.

The chain combines TRBV5-1 with TRBJ2-3; no definite D call. This CDR3 region has 18 residues. Germline V gene lookup returns CDR1 SGHRS and CDR2 YFSETQ. Trimming removed 0 bases at V and 0 bases at J, with 17 bases between. CDR3 sequence (DNA): TGCGCCAGCAGCTTGGGCCACTCAGTCGGTGCTAGCACAGATACGCAGTATTTT. Its translation: CASSLGHSVGASTDTQYF.

This chain joins TRBV20-1 and TRBJ1-2, with 8 bases matching TRBD1. The V gene's germline CDR1 is DFQATT and CDR2 SNEGSKA (reference sequence). This CDR3 region has 12 residues. V dropped 0 bases and J dropped 8; count of bases not matched to a gene: 2. This CDR3 reads CSARDRTGGYTF. CDR3 in DNA: TGCAGTGCTAGAGATCGGACAGGGGGCTACACCTTC.

Only a few counts were recorded for this clonotype. One end of the junction is discordant with germline, which a read error may explain. V usage is TRBV13 and J usage is TRBJ1-2; TRBD1 is a possible D gene (6 bases). Germline lookup yields CDR1 PRHDT and CDR2 FYEKMQ (reference sequence). The CDR3 length is 14 residues. CDR3 region: CASSLGGGGYGYTF. CDR3 bases: TGTGCCAGCAGCCTAGGGGGGGGGGGCTATGGCTACACCTTC.

The table lists this clonotype with a few counts. The chain is built from TRBV28 and TRBJ1-5; D is uncertain. V was shortened by 3 bases and J by 2 bases, with 14 bases between the two germline ends. CDR3 length: 16 amino acids. The V gene's germline CDR1 is MDHEN and CDR2 SYDVKM. The CDR3 loop reads CASSFVGLRRNQPQHF. The CDR3 nucleotides read TGTGCCAGCAGTTTTGTAGGGTTGCGGCGCAATCAGCCCCAGCATTTT. The variable domain in full, with the rest retrieved from reference TRBV28 and TRBJ1-5, is DVKVTQSSRYLVKRTGEKVFLECVQDMDHENMFWYRQDPGLGLRLIYFSYDVKMKEKGDIPEGYSVSREKKERFSLILESASTNQTSMYLCASSFVGLRRNQPQHFGDGTRLSIL.

This clonotype was picked up many times. The rearrangement joins TRBV4-2 to TRBJ2-1, with D uncertain. The CDR3 extends over 12 amino acids. Trimming stripped 0 bases from V and 5 bases from J, with 2 bases between. CDR1 is LGHNA, CDR2 YNFKEQ, per germline. In DNA form, the CDR3 reads TGTGCCAGCAGCCAAGATAACAATGAGCAGTTCTTC. This gives the protein CASSQDNNEQFF.

The table lists this clonotype with a few counts. The gene calls are TRBV2 and TRBJ2-1; no reliable D call. V shed 2 bases and J shed 12 bases, with 14 bases lying between them. Germline CDR1 reads SNHLY; CDR2 reads FYNNEI. This CDR3 has 13 residues. The CDR3 reads CASSESQSHGQFF. Here the CDR3 DNA reads TGTGCCAGCAGTGAAAGTCAGTCGCACGGGCAGTTCTTC.

Ten or more counts support this clonotype. V gene TRBV12-3 or TRBV12-4 combines with J gene TRBJ2-7; 12 bases fit TRBD2. The CDR3 is 15 amino acids. V gave up 5 bases and J gave up 1 base; unmatched junction bases: 3. The CDR3 protein is CASSLTSGRSYEQYF. The CDR3 DNA follows: TGTGCCAGCAGTCTGACTAGCGGGAGATCCTACGAGCAGTACTTC.

This clonotype was found many times. The chain joins TRBV12-3 or TRBV12-4 to TRBJ2-2; perhaps TRBD1 as D (6 bases). V lost 6 bases and J lost 7, with 9 bases in between. The CDR3 extends over 12 amino acids. CDR3 nucleotide sequence: TGTGCCAGCAGGCCAGGGGACGGGGAGCTGTTTTTT. This sequence encodes CASRPGDGELFF.